Following are 30 T cell receptor beta chains from one sample sequenced in a study of breast tumors, draining lymph nodes, adjacent tissues. Axillary draining lymph nodes of breast cancer patients supplied the node samples. TCRdb re-derived calls from the multiplex PCR reads in MiXCR, one entry per CDR3 protein. Of roughly 130,000 distinct CDR3 sequences listed, about 30% are singletons. The sequenced sample consisted of axillary lymph node tissue. The receptor source for this set is a female donor with breast cancer. Some clones in this sample may be carry-over from other donors' samples.

At least ten counts were recorded for this clonotype. The chain has TRBV20-1 and TRBJ2-1; TRBD1 is a possible D gene (5 bases). Germline V gives CDR1 DFQATT, CDR2 SNEGSKA (reference sequence). V was pared by 6 bases and J by 3 bases, with 21 bases between. This CDR3 is 16 amino acids long. CDR3: CSARSGSPGGYNEQFF. CDR3 DNA: TGCAGTGCCAGGTCAGGGTCCCCCGGCGGCTACAATGAGCAGTTCTTC.

This clonotype occurred many times. CDR3 region: CASSPLDDSPLHF. CDR3 nucleotide sequence: TGTGCCAGCAGCCCTCTCGACGATTCACCCCTCCACTTT. The V gene is TRBV25-1, the J gene TRBJ1-6; D gene unclear. The CDR3 consists of 13 residues. Per the germline V gene, CDR1 is MGHDK and CDR2 is SYGVNS. V lost 6 bases, J lost 8 bases, and 11 bases lay in between. Using reference TRBV25-1 and TRBJ1-6 for the parts outside the CDR3, the full variable domain is EADIYQTPRYLVIGTGKKITLECSQTMGHDKMYWYQQDPGMELHLIHYSYGVNSTEKGDLSSESTVSRIRTEHFPLTLESARPSHTSQYLCASSPLDDSPLHFGNGTRLTVT.

The sample holds many counts of this clonotype. This chain's CDR3 is CASSYSSGGEQYV. In nucleotides, the CDR3 is TGTGCCAGCAGTTACTCATCAGGGGGCGAGCAGTACGTC. The V call is TRBV6-5, the J call TRBJ2-7, with 7 bases that match TRBD1. V lost 0 bases to trimming and J lost 6 bases; unmatched junction nucleotides: 2. The CDR3 extends over 13 amino acids. The germline CDR1 and CDR2 sequences are MNHEY and SVGAGI.

This clonotype was counted at least ten times. The rearrangement joins TRBV4-1 to TRBJ1-2; 7 bases align to TRBD1. The CDR3 sequence is 14 residues long. Germline CDR1 MGHRA, CDR2 YSYEKL. With V trimmed by 4 bases and J by 2 bases, 4 bases remained unmatched. CDR3 in DNA: TGCGCCAGCAGCCCGGGACAGTTAAACTATGGCTACACCTTC. The encoded protein is CASSPGQLNYGYTF.

This clonotype occurred a few times. V is TRBV5-6 and J is TRBJ2-4; TRBD2 agrees at 11 bases. Germline V gene lookup returns CDR1 SGHDT and CDR2 YYEEEE. CDR3 length equals 15 residues. Trimming cost V 4 bases and J 11 bases; bases outside gene matches: 11. The CDR3 region is CASSETRGLADFQYF. The CDR3 bases are TGTGCCAGCAGCGAAACTCGGGGACTAGCGGATTTTCAGTACTTC.

This clonotype has ten or more counts. The rearrangement links TRBV7-8 to TRBJ2-3; D possibly corresponds to TRBD2 (5 bases). The CDR3 sequence is 15 residues long. Germline V gene lookup returns CDR1 SGHVS and CDR2 FQNEAQ. Trimming cost V 0 bases and J 6 bases, with 13 bases left between them. The CDR3 sequence is CASSLARVSSDTQYF. CDR3 coding DNA: TGTGCCAGCAGCTTAGCGCGGGTCTCTTCGGATACGCAGTATTTT.

This clonotype was counted many times. The genes are TRBV20-1 and TRBJ2-1; D uncertain. Trimming shortened V by 0 bases and J by 12 bases, and 9 bases separated the two germline ends. There are 11 residues in the CDR3. Germline V gene lookup returns CDR1 DFQATT and CDR2 SNEGSKA (reference sequence). The CDR3 DNA follows: TGCAGTGCTAGAGATGACCTCGTGCAGTTCTTC. Protein product: CSARDDLVQFF.

V gene TRBV15 combines with J gene TRBJ2-5; 9 positions agree with TRBD2. Germline CDR1 is LNHNV and CDR2 is YYDKDF (reference sequence). The CDR3 consists of 12 residues. The V and J ends lost 10 bases and 5 bases, in that order; junction bases with no gene match: 5. CDR3 region: CAIRAGGETQYF. In nucleotides, the CDR3 is TGTGCCATTCGGGCGGGGGGGGAGACCCAGTACTTC.

Comments on this clonotype: The CDR3 ends on some other residue instead of the conserved phenylalanine or tryptophan, so this is likely a read error. It is unclear where the CDR3 begins or ends on the DNA, so no DNA is shown, and the CDR3 is as TCRdb lists it. The V call is TRBV20-1, the J call TRBJ1-4; the table assigns TRBD1, which was not confirmed against the DNA. The CDR3 spans 10 residues, counting both ends. In germline, CDR1 is DFQATT, CDR2 SNEGSKA (reference sequence). The CDR3 is CSARRIQGSH.

This clonotype appeared many times. This rearrangement joins TRBV6-5 to TRBJ2-5, with D perhaps matching TRBD1 (6 bases). Trimming pared 0 bases from V and 6 bases from J, leaving 14 bases between. In germline, CDR1 is MNHEY, CDR2 SVGAGI. CDR3 length: 15 amino acids. The CDR3, as DNA: TGTGCCAGCAGTTACTCAAGGGACAAGCTTCAGACCCAGTACTTC. Translating gives CASSYSRDKLQTQYF.

This clonotype occurred many times. The CDR3 loop reads CASSLTTLEAGELFF. The CDR3 DNA reads TGTGCCAGCAGCTTAACCACACTAGAGGCCGGGGAGCTGTTTTTT. The chain links TRBV7-3 to TRBJ2-2; a weak D match, TRBD2 (5 bases). Trimming shortened V by 0 bases and J by 6 bases, and 11 bases separated the two germline ends. Germline CDR1 SGHTA, CDR2 FQGTGA. The CDR3 totals 15 residues.

This clonotype was recorded a few times. V is TRBV19 and J is TRBJ1-1, with D possibly matching TRBD1 (6 bases). This CDR3 is built from 14 residues. Trimming left V 3 bases short and J 1 base short, with 9 bases between. The germline V gene has CDR1 LNHDA and CDR2 SQIVND (reference sequence). As DNA, the CDR3 is TGTGCCAGTAGTATGTCAGGGGAGAACACTGAAGCTTTCTTT. Translation gives CASSMSGENTEAFF.

This clonotype showed up just a few times. A read error is possible here, since a much larger clone lies one base away. The chain joins TRBV6-6 to TRBJ2-2, with TRBD2 matching 8 bases. V dropped 11 bases and J dropped 5; count of bases not matched to a gene: 7. Germline CDR1 and CDR2: MNHNY and SVGAGI (reference sequence). This CDR3 region has 13 residues. CDR3 amino acids: CAGGPSGTGELFF. The CDR3 coding sequence is TGTGCCGGGGGGCCTAGCGGGACCGGGGAGCTGTTTTTT.

Note on this clonotype: The junction departs from germline at one end; a sequencing error may be responsible. Written as DNA, the CDR3 is TGTGCCAGCAGCTTAGTGGGAGCCTACGAGCGGTACTTC. It is translated as CASSLVGAYERYF. The rearrangement uses TRBV7-2 and TRBJ2-7; TRBD2 is a possible D gene (5 bases). CDR1 and CDR2 from the germline V gene are SGHTA and FQGNSA. This CDR3 is built from 13 residues.

In its sample, this clonotype was seen a few times. This sequence may be a read error, since a much larger clone differs from it by one base. The chain couples TRBV5-1 to TRBJ2-1, with D possibly called TRBD1 or TRBD2 (5 bases each). This CDR3 is built from 12 residues. CDR1 and CDR2 (germline): SGHRS, YFSETQ. The CDR3 is CASSLRGDEHFF. CDR3 sequence (DNA): TGCGCCAGCAGCTTACGAGGGGATGAGCACTTCTTC.

Of note for this clonotype: Given a much more abundant clone one base away, this may be a read error. This rearrangement joins TRBV10-3 to TRBJ1-5; no clear D. The CDR3 covers 13 residues. Per germline, CDR1 ENHRY and CDR2 SYGVKD. The V and J ends lost 3 bases and 4 bases respectively, with 7 bases between them. The CDR3 is CAISENGNQPQHF. The CDR3 region has the DNA TGTGCCATCAGTGAAAACGGAAATCAGCCCCAGCATTTT.

This clonotype was detected ten times or more. The rearrangement uses TRBV15 and TRBJ2-7; D remains unclear. Between the trimmed V and J ends, which lost 0 bases and 2 bases, there was a span of 11 bases. The germline gives CDR1 LNHNV, CDR2 YYDKDF (reference sequence). The CDR3 runs 15 residues. For the CDR3, the DNA is TGTGCCACCAGCAGAGATCGGTCCGGAGCCTACGAGCAGTACGTC. As protein: CATSRDRSGAYEQYV.

This clonotype was recorded at least ten times. Since no conserved phenylalanine or tryptophan closes the CDR3, a read error is the likely cause. This chain connects TRBV5-5 to TRBJ2-7; 7 nucleotides line up with TRBD1. The junction had 9 bases not matched to a gene; V was cut back by 0 bases and J by 3 bases. Germline V lookup: CDR1 SGHKS, CDR2 YYEKEE (reference sequence). The CDR3 runs 16 residues. For the CDR3, the DNA is TGTGCCAGCAGCTTGGAGGGGGCATGGGGGAGCTACGAGCAGTACCTC. It codes for CASSLEGAWGSYEQYL.

This clonotype has a count of ten or more. The genes are TRBV6-6 and TRBJ2-7, with a possible D match to TRBD2 (6 bases). CDR1 is MNHNY and CDR2 is SVGAGI in the germline V gene (reference sequence). The CDR3 loop spans 16 amino acids. V lost 5 bases to trimming and J lost 4 bases, with 21 bases between them. The CDR3 loop reads CASSRGFSLSGYEQYV. In DNA, the CDR3 is TGTGCCAGCAGTCGGGGGTTTTCGTTATCTGGTTACGAGCAGTACGTC.

In its sample, this clonotype was seen many times. J is TRBJ2-3 and V is TRBV7-6; 10 nucleotides agree with TRBD1. J lost 5 bases, V lost 4 bases, and 6 bases had no gene match. This CDR3 region has 15 residues. Germline CDR1 and CDR2: SGHVS and FNYEAQ. The chain's CDR3 is CASSSRQGAIDTQYF. The CDR3, as DNA: TGTGCCAGCAGCTCTAGACAGGGGGCAATAGATACGCAGTATTTT.

Worth noting for this clonotype: A much larger clone differs from this one at a single base, so this may be a read error. This rearrangement joins TRBV20-1 to TRBJ1-2; a weak D match, TRBD1 (5 bases). V was cut by 3 bases and J by 8 bases, with 22 bases left in between. In germline, CDR1 is DFQATT, CDR2 SNEGSKA (reference sequence). CDR3 size: 15 residues. In DNA form, the CDR3 reads TGCAGTGCTAGTGATCCCCGGACATATCCGTCCGGCTACACCTTC. This gives the protein CSASDPRTYPSGYTF.

Many counts were recorded for this clonotype. This chain joins TRBV5-1 and TRBJ1-4; D not resolved. The germline V gene encodes CDR1 SGHRS and CDR2 YFSETQ. This CDR3 contains 13 residues. V was pared by 4 bases and J by 4 bases, with 8 bases between. The CDR3, as DNA: TGCGCCAGCAGCCGGGTCCTTAATGAAAAACTGTTTTTT. It translates to CASSRVLNEKLFF.

CDR3 sequence: CASSLVGVISLGYTF. The CDR3 bases are TGTGCCAGCAGCTTAGTGGGAGTGATCTCCCTTGGCTACACCTTC. The genes are TRBV7-3 and TRBJ1-2; no clear D gene. V gave up 2 bases and J gave up 7 bases, with 17 bases separating them. CDR3 length: 15 residues. From germline, CDR1 is SGHTA and CDR2 FQGTGA.

The sample holds many counts of this clonotype. This chain joins TRBV4-1 and TRBJ2-4, with unresolved D. CDR1 MGHRA and CDR2 YSYEKL come from the germline V gene. The length of the CDR3 is 17 residues. The V gene lost 3 bases and the J gene lost 0 bases, with 15 bases spanning the gap. The CDR3 coding sequence is TGCGCCAGCAGCCACTCAGACACAACCGTAGCCAAAAACATTCAGTACTTC. This translates into CASSHSDTTVAKNIQYF.

V and J are TRBV7-2 and TRBJ1-3; D possibly corresponds to TRBD1 (5 bases). CDR3 length equals 15 residues. Germline CDR1 and CDR2: SGHTA and FQGNSA. Trimming removed 4 bases from V and 0 bases from J, with 10 bases in between. Here the CDR3 reads CASSSRGDSGNTIYF. Here the CDR3 DNA reads TGTGCCAGCAGCTCTAGAGGGGACTCTGGAAACACCATATATTTT.

To note about this clonotype: The conserved phenylalanine or tryptophan is not found at the CDR3 terminus, so this likely reflects a read error. Because the CDR3's place on the DNA is in doubt, the DNA is left out and the CDR3 is given as listed by TCRdb. The chain uses TRBV28 and TRBJ2-5; the D segment call TRBD1 is taken from the table without a DNA check. The CDR3 length is 15 residues, termini included. Germline V gene lookup returns CDR1 MDHEN and CDR2 SYDVKM. This CDR3 is CASSPDSMDGYTFGS.

Many counts were recorded for this clonotype. V is TRBV5-4 and J is TRBJ1-2; 12 bases line up with TRBD1. Germline assignment: CDR1 SGHNT and CDR2 YYREEE (reference sequence). The CDR3 runs to 16 residues. Trimming removed 3 bases from V and 3 bases from J; junction bases left unmatched: 6. CDR3: CASSSPGTGGDYGYTF. CDR3 nucleotide sequence: TGTGCCAGCAGCTCCCCCGGGACAGGGGGCGACTATGGCTACACCTTC.

This clonotype was counted at least ten times. V and J are TRBV20-1 and TRBJ2-1; 8 nucleotides align to TRBD2. Germline lookup yields CDR1 DFQATT and CDR2 SNEGSKA (reference sequence). The CDR3 runs 14 residues. The V gene end was trimmed by 3 bases and the J gene end by 2 bases; junction bases not matched to a gene: 3. As DNA, the CDR3 is TGCAGTGCTAGCCGGGGGGGTACCTACAATGAGCAGTTCTTC. Protein: CSASRGGTYNEQFF.

The rearrangement joins TRBV20-1 to TRBJ1-1; D uncertain. Trimming cost V 3 bases and J 8 bases, with 19 bases left between them. CDR3 length equals 14 residues. Germline assignment: CDR1 DFQATT and CDR2 SNEGSKA (reference sequence). CDR3 protein: CSARDPKGGGEAFF. DNA of the CDR3: TGCAGTGCTAGGGATCCCAAGGGTGGTGGGGAAGCTTTCTTT.

V gene TRBV6-6 combines with J gene TRBJ1-6; 8 positions match TRBD1. This CDR3 contains 15 residues. J gave up 18 bases and V 5 bases, and 18 bases lay outside the gene matches. CDR1 MNHNY and CDR2 SVGAGI come from the germline V gene (reference sequence). The CDR3, as DNA: TGTGCCAGCAGTCCACCGGGACAGGCGACCTCACTCCCCCACTTT. The encoded protein is CASSPPGQATSLPHF.